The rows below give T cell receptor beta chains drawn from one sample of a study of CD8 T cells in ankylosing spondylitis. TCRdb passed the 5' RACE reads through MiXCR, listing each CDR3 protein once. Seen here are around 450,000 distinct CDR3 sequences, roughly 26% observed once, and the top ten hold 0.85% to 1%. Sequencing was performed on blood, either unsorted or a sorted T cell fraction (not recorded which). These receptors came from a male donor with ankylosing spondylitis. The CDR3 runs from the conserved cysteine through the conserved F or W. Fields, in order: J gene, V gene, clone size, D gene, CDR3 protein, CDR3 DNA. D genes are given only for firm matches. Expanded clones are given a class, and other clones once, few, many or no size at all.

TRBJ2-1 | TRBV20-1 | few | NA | CSASKGLGYNEQFF | TGCAGTGCTAGTAAAGGGTTGGGGTACAATGAGCAGTTCTTC
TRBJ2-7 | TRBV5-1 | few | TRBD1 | CASTLGGTGPYEQYF | TGCGCCAGCACCTTGGGCGGGACAGGGCCCTACGAGCAGTACTTC
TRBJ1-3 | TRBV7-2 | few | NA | CASSRGSGPSSGNTIYF | TGTGCCAGCAGCCGCGGCTCGGGTCCGAGCTCTGGAAACACCATATATTTT
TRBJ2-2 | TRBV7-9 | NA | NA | CASSFLPGTNTGELFF | TGTGCCAGCAGCTTTTTACCCGGGACGAACACCGGGGAGCTGTTTTTT
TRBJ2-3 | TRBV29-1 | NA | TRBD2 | CSVASGNLHTQYF | TGCAGCGTCGCTAGCGGGAATTTACATACGCAGTATTTT
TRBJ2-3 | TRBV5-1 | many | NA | CASSPSSGYTDTQYF | TGCGCCAGCAGCCCGTCCAGCGGGTACACAGATACGCAGTATTTT
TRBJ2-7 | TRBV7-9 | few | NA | CASSLQGTGSYEQYF | TGTGCCAGCAGCTTACAGGGGACGGGATCCTACGAGCAGTACTTC
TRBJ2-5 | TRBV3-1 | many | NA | CASSQTTGTPQETQYF | TGTGCCAGCAGCCAAACAACCGGGACACCACAAGAGACCCAGTACTTC
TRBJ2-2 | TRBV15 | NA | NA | CAAGTPKGELFF | TGTGCCGCGGGGACGCCCAAAGGGGAGCTGTTTTTT
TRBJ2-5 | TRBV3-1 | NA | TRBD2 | CASSPGLAVTQYF | TGTGCCAGCAGCCCGGGACTAGCCGTGACCCAGTACTTC
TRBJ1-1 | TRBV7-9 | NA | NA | CASSLARVGDTEAFF | TGTGCCAGCAGCTTAGCGCGGGTGGGGGACACTGAAGCTTTCTTT
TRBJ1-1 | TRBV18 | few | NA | CASSSQSNTEAFF | TGTGCCAGCTCAAGCCAGTCTAACACTGAAGCTTTCTTT
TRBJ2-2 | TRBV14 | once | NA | CASSQDSAGLNTGELFF | TGTGCCAGCAGCCAAGATTCGGCGGGACTGAACACCGGGGAGCTGTTTTTT
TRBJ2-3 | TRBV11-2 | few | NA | CASSLSRRGDTQYF | TGTGCCAGCAGCTTAAGTCGGCGAGGGGATACGCAGTATTTT
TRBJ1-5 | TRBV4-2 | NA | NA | CASSQVAGYNQPQHF | TGTGCCAGCAGCCAAGTTGCGGGGTACAATCAGCCCCAGCATTTT
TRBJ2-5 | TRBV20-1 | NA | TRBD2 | CSAEGTSGRHQETQYF | TGCAGTGCAGAAGGGACTAGCGGGAGACATCAAGAGACCCAGTACTTC
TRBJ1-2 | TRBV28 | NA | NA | CASSPGQTNYGYTF | TGTGCCAGCAGTCCCGGACAGACTAACTATGGCTACACCTTC
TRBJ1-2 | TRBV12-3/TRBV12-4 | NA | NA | CASSWTDSNYGYTF | TGTGCCAGCAGTTGGACAGATAGTAACTATGGCTACACCTTC
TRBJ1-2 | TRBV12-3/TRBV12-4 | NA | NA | CASSRDGQSAGYTF | TGTGCCAGCAGCCGAGATGGACAAAGTGCGGGCTACACCTTC
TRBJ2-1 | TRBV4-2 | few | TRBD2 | CASSQGAGASHNEQFF | TGTGCCAGCAGCCAAGGGGCGGGAGCGTCCCACAATGAGCAGTTCTTC
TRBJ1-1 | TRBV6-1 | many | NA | CASRTRALDTEAFF | TGTGCCAGCAGGACCAGGGCTTTGGACACTGAAGCTTTCTTT
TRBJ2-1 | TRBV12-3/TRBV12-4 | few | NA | CASINRAGQNYNEQFF | TGTGCCAGCATCAATCGGGCGGGACAAAACTACAATGAGCAGTTCTTC
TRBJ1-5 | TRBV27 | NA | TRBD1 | CASSRGTAENQPQHF | TGTGCCAGCAGCAGGGGGACAGCCGAAAATCAGCCCCAGCATTTT
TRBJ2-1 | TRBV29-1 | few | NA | CSVAGELYNEQFF | TGCAGCGTGGCCGGGGAGCTCTACAATGAGCAGTTCTTC
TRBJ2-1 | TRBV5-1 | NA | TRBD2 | CASSLDSGLAGEWGNEQFF | TGCGCCAGCAGCTTGGATTCGGGACTAGCGGGAGAGTGGGGGAATGAGCAGTTCTTC
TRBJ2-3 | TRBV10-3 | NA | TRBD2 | CAISLGLAGHTQYF | TGTGCCATCAGTTTGGGACTAGCGGGTCATACGCAGTATTTT
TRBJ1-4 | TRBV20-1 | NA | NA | CSASKQGSTNEKLFF | TGCAGTGCTAGTAAACAGGGCTCAACTAATGAAAAACTGTTTTTT
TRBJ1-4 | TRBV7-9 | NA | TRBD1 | CASSKDRGRGEKLFF | TGTGCCAGCAGCAAGGACAGGGGGCGAGGTGAAAAACTGTTTTTT
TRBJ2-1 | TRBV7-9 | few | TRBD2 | CASSWTSGSGEQFF | TGTGCCAGCAGCTGGACTAGCGGGAGCGGTGAGCAGTTCTTC